At least ten counts were recorded for the clone carrying this T cell receptor beta chain. The antigen remains unidentified. Amplifying from RNA transcripts, the study obtained TCR beta CDR3 regions. HTBI-primed RT-PCR formed the first round, and a multiplex PCR formed the second. TCRdb re-analysed the multiplex PCR reads in MiXCR, keeping a single row per CDR3 protein. Among a few hundred thousand distinct CDR3 sequences listed, 15% were seen once. This entry is derived from a study of Graves' ophthalmopathy and Graves' hyperthyroidism. Points from the study as a whole: Most expanded clonotypes from thyroid (those above 0.001 frequency) were also found in blood. Sensitivity reached more than 70% and specificity about 78% when the model predicted ophthalmopathy progression.

Certain patients, namely those with other autoimmune diseases, uncontrolled infections, pregnancy or lactation, were excluded. Patients were diagnosed from clinical symptoms, serum thyroxine, TRAb, thyroid ultrasound and orbital computed tomography. In germline, CDR1 is SNHLY, CDR2 FYNNEI. This CDR3 region has 11 residues. V lost 4 bases and J 2 bases, leaving 3 bases between the germline ends. This receptor was taken from a woman aged 18-35 years with stable Graves' hyperthyroidism. Sequenced input: peripheral blood. The chain is built from TRBV2 and TRBJ2-7; D unresolved. The CDR3 loop is CASSGPYEQYF. As DNA, the CDR3 is TGTGCCAGCAGTGGTCCCTACGAGCAGTACTTC.